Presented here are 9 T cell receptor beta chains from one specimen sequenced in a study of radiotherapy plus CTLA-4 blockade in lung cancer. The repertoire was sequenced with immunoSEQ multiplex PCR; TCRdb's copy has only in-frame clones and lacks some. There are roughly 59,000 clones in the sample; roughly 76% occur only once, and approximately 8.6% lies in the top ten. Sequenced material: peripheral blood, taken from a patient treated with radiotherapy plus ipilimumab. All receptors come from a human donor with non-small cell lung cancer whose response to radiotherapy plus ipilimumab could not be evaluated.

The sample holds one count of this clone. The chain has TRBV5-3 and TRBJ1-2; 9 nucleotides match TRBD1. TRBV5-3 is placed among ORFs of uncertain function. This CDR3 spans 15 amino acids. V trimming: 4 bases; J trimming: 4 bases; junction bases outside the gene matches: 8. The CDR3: CARSATGQGTYGYTF. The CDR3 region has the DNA TGTGCCAGAAGCGCGACGGGACAGGGTACCTATGGCTACACCTTC.

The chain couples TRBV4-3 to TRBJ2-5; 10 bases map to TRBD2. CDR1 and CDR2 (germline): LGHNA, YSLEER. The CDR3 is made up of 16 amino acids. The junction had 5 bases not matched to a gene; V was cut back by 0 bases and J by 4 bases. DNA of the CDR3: TGCGCCAGCAGCCAAGATATGCTAGCGGGGGTAGAGACCCAGTACTTC. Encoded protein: CASSQDMLAGVETQYF.

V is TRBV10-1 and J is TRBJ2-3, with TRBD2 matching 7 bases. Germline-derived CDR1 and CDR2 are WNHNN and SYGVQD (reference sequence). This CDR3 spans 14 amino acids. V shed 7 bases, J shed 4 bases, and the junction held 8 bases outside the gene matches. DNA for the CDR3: TGCGCCAGCAAAGGAGGCCGGGGGGCAGATACGCAGTATTTT. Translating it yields CASKGGRGADTQYF.

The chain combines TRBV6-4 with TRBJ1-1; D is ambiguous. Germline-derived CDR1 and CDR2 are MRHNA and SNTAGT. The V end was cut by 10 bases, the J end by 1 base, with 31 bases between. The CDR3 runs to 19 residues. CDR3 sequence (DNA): TGTGCCACCAAAGTGAACAACGGATGTGGGGAGATACGGAACACTGAAGCTTTCTTT. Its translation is CATKVNNGCGEIRNTEAFF.

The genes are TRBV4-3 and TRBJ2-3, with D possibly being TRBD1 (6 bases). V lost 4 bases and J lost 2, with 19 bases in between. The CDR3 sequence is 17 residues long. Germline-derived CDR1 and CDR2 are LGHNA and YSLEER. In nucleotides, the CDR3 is TGCGCCAGCAGCCCCGTCCTCGTAACAGGGCCCACAGATACGCAGTATTTT. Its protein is CASSPVLVTGPTDTQYF.

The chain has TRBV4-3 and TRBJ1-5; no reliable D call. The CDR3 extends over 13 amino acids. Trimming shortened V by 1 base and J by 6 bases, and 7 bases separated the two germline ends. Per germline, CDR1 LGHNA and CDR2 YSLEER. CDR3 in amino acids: CASSQGLRQPQHF. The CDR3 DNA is TGCGCCAGCAGCCAAGGGTTGCGTCAGCCCCAGCATTTT.

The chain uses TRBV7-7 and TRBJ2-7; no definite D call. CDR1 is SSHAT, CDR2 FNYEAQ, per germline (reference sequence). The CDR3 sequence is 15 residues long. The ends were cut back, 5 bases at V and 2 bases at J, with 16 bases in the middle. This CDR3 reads CASSPTVTSPYEQYF. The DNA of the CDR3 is TGTGCCAGCAGCCCAACAGTTACCTCCCCCTACGAGCAGTACTTC.

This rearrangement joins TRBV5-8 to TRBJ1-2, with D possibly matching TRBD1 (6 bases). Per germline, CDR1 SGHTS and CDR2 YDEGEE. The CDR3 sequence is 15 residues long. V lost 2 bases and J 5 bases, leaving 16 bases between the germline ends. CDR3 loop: CASSLAFTGNYGYTF. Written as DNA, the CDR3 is TGTGCCAGCAGCTTAGCCTTTACAGGGAATTATGGCTACACCTTC.

In DNA, the CDR3 is TGCGCCAGCAGCTTGTCCGGGACATACACCGGGGAGCTGTTTTTT. Its translation: CASSLSGTYTGELFF. V usage is TRBV5-1 and J usage is TRBJ2-2; tentative D call: TRBD1 (6 bases). This CDR3 is 15 amino acids long. The germline V gene has CDR1 SGHRS and CDR2 YFSETQ. The V gene lost 1 base and the J gene lost 3 bases, with 10 bases spanning the gap. The full variable domain, rest sourced from reference TRBV5-1 and TRBJ2-2, is KAGVTQTPRYLIKTRGQQVTLSCSPISGHRSVSWYQQTPGQGLQFLFEYFSETQRNKGNFPGRFSGRQFSNSRSEMNVSTLELGDSALYLCASSLSGTYTGELFFGEGSRLTVL.